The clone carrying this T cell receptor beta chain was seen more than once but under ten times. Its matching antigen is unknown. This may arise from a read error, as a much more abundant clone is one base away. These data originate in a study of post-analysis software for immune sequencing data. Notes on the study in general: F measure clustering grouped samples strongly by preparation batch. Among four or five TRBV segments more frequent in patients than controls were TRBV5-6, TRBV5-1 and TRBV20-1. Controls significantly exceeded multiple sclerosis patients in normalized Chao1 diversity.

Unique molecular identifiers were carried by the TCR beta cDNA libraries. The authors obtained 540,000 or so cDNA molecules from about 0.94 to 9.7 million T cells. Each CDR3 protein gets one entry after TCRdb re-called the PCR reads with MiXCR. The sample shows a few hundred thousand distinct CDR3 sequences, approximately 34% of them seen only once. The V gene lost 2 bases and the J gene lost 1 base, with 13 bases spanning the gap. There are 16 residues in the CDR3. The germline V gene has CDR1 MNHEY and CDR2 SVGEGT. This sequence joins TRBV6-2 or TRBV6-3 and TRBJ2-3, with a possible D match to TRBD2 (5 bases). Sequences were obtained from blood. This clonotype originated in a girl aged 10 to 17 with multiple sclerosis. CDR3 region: CASSYNLGVGTDTQYF. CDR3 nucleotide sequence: TGTGCCAGCAGTTACAACCTGGGAGTGGGCACAGATACGCAGTATTTT.